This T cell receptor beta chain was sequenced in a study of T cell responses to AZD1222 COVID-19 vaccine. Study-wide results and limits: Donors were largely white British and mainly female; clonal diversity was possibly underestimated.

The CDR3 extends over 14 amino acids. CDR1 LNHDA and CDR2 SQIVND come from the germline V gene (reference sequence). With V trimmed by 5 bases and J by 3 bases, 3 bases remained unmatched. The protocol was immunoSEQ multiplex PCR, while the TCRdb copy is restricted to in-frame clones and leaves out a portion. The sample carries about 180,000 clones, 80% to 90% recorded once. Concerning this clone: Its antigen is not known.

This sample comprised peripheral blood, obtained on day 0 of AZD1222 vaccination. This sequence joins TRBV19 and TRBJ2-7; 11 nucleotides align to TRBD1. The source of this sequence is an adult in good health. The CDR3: CASSYGTGGYEQYF. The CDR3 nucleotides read TGTGCCAGTAGTTACGGGACAGGGGGCTACGAGCAGTACTTC.